The TCR beta chain described here comes from a study of somatic mutations in cytotoxic T cells in rheumatoid arthritis. Positive selection using magnetic beads isolated the CD4+ and CD8+ cells (purity was checked by flow cytometry). Some clones are missing from TCRdb's copy, which holds only in-frame ones; the method was immunoSEQ multiplex PCR. Of tens of thousands of clones in the sample, approximately 78% were seen once. Germline-derived CDR1 and CDR2 are SNHLY and FYNNEI. V was pared by 4 bases and J by 15 bases, with 7 bases of the junction left unmatched. The CDR3 sequence is 13 residues long. Sequenced sample: CD8+ T cells sorted from blood. This chain joins TRBV2 and TRBJ2-1; 12 positions match TRBD2. The origin of this receptor is an adult with rheumatoid arthritis. CDR3 sequence reads: CASSVGLAGPGFF. CDR3 coding DNA: TGTGCCAGCAGTGTGGGACTAGCGGGCCCTGGGTTCTTC.